This T cell receptor (beta chain) was profiled in a study of cytomegalovirus exposure and HLA in healthy donors. Whole-study context: It was reported in a later analysis that the same platform had been used for the 120 or so validation repertoires as for the approximately 700 first-cohort repertoires.

The study drew the donors from its 120-subject validation cohort, separate from the approximately 670-subject first cohort. Germline V gene lookup returns CDR1 MNHNS and CDR2 SASEGT. This CDR3 has 14 residues. With 6 bases clipped from V and 3 bases from J, the junction kept 3 bases outside the gene matches. Comment on this clone: As yet, its antigen is unknown.

The assay was immunoSEQ multiplex PCR, and TCRdb's table has in-frame clones only and misses some. The sample contains 92,000 or so clones, 95% to 98% of which appear only once. Study results and caveats: Most TCR sequences showed up rarely, but some public TCRs showed up in many donors. The classifier, whose performance was assessed in both the original and validation cohorts, reportedly diagnosed cytomegalovirus status with high specificity and sensitivity.

The sequencing sample was made of PBMCs. The receptor comes from a man aged 18 to 30 in good health and CMV-seronegative. The chain uses TRBV6-1 and TRBJ1-1; 11 nucleotides line up with TRBD1. The CDR3 region has the DNA TGTGCCAGCAGAGGACAGGGGGCATACACTGAAGCTTTCTTT. Translated, it gives CASRGQGAYTEAFF.